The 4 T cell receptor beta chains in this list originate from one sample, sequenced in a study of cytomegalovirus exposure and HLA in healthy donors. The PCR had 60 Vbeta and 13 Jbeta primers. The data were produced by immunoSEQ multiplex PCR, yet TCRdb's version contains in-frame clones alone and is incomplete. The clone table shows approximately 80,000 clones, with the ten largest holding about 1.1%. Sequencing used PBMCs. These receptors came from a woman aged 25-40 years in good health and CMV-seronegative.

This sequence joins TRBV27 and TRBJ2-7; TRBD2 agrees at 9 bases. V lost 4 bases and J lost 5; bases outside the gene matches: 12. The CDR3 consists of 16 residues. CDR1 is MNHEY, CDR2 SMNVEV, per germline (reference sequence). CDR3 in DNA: TGTGCCAGCAGTTCCCATGACGCGGGAGGGGTCCACGAGCAGTACTTC. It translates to CASSSHDAGGVHEQYF.

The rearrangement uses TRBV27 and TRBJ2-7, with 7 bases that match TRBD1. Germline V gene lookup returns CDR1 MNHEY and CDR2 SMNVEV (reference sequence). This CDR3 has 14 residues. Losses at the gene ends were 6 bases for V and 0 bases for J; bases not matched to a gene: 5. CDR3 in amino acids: CASRRQGSSYEQYF. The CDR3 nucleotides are TGTGCCAGCAGACGACAGGGAAGCTCCTACGAGCAGTACTTC.

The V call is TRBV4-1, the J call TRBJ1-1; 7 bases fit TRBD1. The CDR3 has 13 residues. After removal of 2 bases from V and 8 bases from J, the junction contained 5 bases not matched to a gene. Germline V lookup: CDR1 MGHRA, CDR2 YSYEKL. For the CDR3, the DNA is TGCGCCAGCAGCCAATACAGGGGTGAAGAAGCTTTCTTT. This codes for CASSQYRGEEAFF.

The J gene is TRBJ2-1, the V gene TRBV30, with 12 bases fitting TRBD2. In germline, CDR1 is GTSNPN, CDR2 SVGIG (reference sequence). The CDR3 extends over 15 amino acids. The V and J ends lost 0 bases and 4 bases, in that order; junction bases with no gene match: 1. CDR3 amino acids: CAWSVTSGGYNEQFF. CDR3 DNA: TGTGCCTGGAGTGTAACTAGCGGGGGGTACAATGAGCAGTTCTTC.